The entry below describes one T cell receptor beta chain. The entry originates in a study of blood T cell repertoires in COVID-19. Study overall: T cells, B-cell-depleted T cells, or PBMCs provided the cDNA or gDNA that served as material.

Original methodology: Reference gene primer amplification in the assay estimated nucleated cell counts. Generated by immunoSEQ multiplex PCR, the TCRdb table keeps only in-frame clones and is missing some. V and J calls and clone size come straight from that table; D and trimming were deduced from the DNA. The table has roughly 67,000 clones, about 94% seen once. Looked up from germline, CDR1 is SGHRS and CDR2 is YFSETQ. The CDR3 sequence is 15 residues long. The V gene lost 5 bases and the J gene lost 2 bases, with 16 bases spanning the gap. The sample taken for sequencing was peripheral blood. This sequence originates from a man aged 70-80 years with active COVID-19. This sequence joins TRBV5-1 and TRBJ2-5, with TRBD1 as a possible D gene (8 bases). The CDR3 DNA reads as TGCGCCAGCAGTTACGGACAGGGACTACAAGAGACCCAGTACTTC. Protein product: CASSYGQGLQETQYF.